This T cell receptor (beta chain) was identified during a study of blood T cell repertoires in COVID-19. The data were produced by immunoSEQ multiplex PCR, yet TCRdb's version contains in-frame clones alone and is incomplete. The sample contains under 350,000 clones, around 84% of which appear only once. Germline assignment: CDR1 KGHSH and CDR2 LQKENI. V shed 3 bases and J shed 5 bases, with 9 bases lying between them. The CDR3 sequence is 13 residues long. On this clone itself: This sample also contains other DNA sequences that code for the same CDR3.

The rearrangement joins TRBV18 to TRBJ2-3, with D perhaps matching TRBD1 (5 bases). Sequencing was carried out using PBMCs or T cells enriched from blood (not recorded which). The receptor was isolated from a man between 25 and 39 years old who had recovered from COVID-19. CDR3 DNA sequence: TGTGCCAGCTCACCTGGGGCAGGAGATACGCAGTATTTT. Protein product: CASSPGAGDTQYF. Using reference TRBV18 and TRBJ2-3 for the parts outside the CDR3, the full variable domain is NAGVMQNPRHLVRRRGQEARLRCSPMKGHSHVYWYRQLPEEGLKFMVYLQKENIIDESGMPKERFSAEFPKEGPSILRIQQVVRGDSAAYFCASSPGAGDTQYFGPGTRLTVL.